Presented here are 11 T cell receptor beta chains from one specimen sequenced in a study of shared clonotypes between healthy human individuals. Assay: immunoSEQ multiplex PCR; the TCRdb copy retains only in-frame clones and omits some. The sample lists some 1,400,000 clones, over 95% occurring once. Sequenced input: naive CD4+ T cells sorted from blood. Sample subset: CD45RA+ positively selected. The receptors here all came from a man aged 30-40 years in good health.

CDR3 sequence reads: CASSLKGPAGVNEQFF. DNA of the CDR3: TGCGCCAGCAGCTTGAAAGGGCCAGCGGGAGTTAATGAGCAGTTCTTC. The chain employs TRBV5-1 and TRBJ2-1, with TRBD2 identical over 8 bases. The V gene's germline CDR1 is SGHRS and CDR2 YFSETQ. Unmatched junction bases numbered 10, after V lost 1 base and J lost 7 bases. The CDR3 is 16 amino acids.

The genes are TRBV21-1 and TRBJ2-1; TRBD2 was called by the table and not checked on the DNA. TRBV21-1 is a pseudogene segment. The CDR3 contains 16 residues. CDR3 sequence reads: CASSPPLATPDNEQFF. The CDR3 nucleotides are TGTGCCAGCAGCCCGCCTTTAGCTACACCAGACAATGAGCAGTTCTTC.

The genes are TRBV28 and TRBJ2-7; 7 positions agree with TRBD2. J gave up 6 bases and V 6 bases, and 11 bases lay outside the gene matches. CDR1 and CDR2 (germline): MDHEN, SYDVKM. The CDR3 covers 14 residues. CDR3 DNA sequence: TGTGCCAGCAGCCCCACTGGGAGGGCCCGCGAGCAGTACTTC. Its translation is CASSPTGRAREQYF.

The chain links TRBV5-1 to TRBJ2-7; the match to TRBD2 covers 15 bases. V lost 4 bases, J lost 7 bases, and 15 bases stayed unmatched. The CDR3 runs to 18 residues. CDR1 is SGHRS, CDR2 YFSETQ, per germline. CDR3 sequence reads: CASSPGLAGGTLPLEQYF. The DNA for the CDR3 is TGCGCCAGCAGCCCGGGACTAGCGGGAGGTACCCTCCCCTTAGAGCAGTACTTC.

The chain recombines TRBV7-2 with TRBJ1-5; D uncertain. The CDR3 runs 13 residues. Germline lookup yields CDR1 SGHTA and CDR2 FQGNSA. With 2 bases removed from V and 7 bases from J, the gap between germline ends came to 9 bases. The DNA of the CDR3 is TGTGCCAGCAGCTTATTCGTCAGCCAGCCCCAGCATTTT. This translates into CASSLFVSQPQHF.

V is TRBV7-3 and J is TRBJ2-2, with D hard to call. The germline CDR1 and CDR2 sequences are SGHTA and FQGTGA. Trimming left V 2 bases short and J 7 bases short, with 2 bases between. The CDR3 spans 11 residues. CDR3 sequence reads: CASSLFGELFF. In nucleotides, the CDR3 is TGTGCCAGCAGCTTATTCGGGGAGCTGTTTTTT.

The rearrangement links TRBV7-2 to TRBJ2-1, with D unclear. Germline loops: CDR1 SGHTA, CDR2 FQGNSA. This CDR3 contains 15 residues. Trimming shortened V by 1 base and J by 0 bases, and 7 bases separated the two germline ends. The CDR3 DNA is TGTGCCAGCAGCTTAGAGGCAAGCTCCTACAATGAGCAGTTCTTC. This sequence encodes CASSLEASSYNEQFF.

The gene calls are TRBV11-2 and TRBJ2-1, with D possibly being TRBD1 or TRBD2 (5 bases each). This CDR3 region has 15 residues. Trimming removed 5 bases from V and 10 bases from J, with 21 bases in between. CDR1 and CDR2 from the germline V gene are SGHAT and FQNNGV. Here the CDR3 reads CASSPRGFGAGEQFF. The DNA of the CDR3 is TGTGCCAGCAGCCCAAGGGGTTTCGGGGCGGGCGAGCAGTTCTTC. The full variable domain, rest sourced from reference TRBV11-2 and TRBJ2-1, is EAGVAQSPRYKIIEKRQSVAFWCNPISGHATLYWYQQILGQGPKLLIQFQNNGVVDDSQLPKDRFSAERLKGVDSTLKIQPAKLEDSAVYLCASSPRGFGAGEQFFGPGTRLTVL.

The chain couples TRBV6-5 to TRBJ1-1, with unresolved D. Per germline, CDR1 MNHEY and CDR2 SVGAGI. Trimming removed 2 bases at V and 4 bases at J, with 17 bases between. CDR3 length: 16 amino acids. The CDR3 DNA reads TGTGCCAGCAGTTACCGTATGGGGATAGGGAGCACTGAAGCTTTCTTT. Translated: CASSYRMGIGSTEAFF.

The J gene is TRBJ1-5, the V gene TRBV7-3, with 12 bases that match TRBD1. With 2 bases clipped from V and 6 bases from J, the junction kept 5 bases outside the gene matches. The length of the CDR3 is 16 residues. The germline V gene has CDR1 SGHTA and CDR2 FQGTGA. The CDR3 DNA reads TGTGCCAGCAGCTTACGCCGGGACAGGGGGCTTCAGCCCCAGCATTTT. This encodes CASSLRRDRGLQPQHF.

The CDR3 spells CASSLQDNEQFF. The CDR3 coding sequence is TGTGCCAGCAGCTTGCAGGACAATGAGCAGTTCTTC. The V and J genes are TRBV7-9 and TRBJ2-1; D not resolved. V lost 3 bases, J lost 5 bases, and 5 bases lay in between. The CDR3 extends over 12 amino acids. The germline gives CDR1 SEHNR, CDR2 FQNEAQ (reference sequence).